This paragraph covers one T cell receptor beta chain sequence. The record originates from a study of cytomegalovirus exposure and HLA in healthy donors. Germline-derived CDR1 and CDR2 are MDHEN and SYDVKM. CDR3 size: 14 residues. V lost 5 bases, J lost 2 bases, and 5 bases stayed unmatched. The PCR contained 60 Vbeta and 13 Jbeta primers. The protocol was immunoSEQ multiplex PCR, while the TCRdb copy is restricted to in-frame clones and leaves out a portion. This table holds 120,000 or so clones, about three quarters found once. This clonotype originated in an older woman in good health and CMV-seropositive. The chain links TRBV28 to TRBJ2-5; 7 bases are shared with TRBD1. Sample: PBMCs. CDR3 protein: CASSAPGQQETQYF. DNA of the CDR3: TGTGCCAGCAGTGCCCCGGGACAGCAAGAGACCCAGTACTTC. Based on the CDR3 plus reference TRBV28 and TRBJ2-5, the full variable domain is DVKVTQSSRYLVKRTGEKVFLECVQDMDHENMFWYRQDPGLGLRLIYFSYDVKMKEKGDIPEGYSVSREKKERFSLILESASTNQTSMYLCASSAPGQQETQYFGPGTRLLVL.